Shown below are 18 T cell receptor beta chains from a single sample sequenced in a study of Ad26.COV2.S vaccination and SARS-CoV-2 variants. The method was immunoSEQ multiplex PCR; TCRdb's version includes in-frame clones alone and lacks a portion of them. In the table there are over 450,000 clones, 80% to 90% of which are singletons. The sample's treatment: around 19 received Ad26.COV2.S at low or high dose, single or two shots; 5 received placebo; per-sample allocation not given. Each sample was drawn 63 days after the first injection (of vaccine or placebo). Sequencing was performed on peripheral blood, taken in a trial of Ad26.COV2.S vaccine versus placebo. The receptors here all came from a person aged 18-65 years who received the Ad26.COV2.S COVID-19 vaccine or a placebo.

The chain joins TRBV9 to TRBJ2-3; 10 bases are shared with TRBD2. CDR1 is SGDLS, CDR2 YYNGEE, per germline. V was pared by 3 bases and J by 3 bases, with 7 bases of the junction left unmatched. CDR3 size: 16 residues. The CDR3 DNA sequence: TGTGCCAGCAGCGCCAGTAGCGGGAGGAGGACAGATACGCAGTATTTT. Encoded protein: CASSASSGRRTDTQYF.

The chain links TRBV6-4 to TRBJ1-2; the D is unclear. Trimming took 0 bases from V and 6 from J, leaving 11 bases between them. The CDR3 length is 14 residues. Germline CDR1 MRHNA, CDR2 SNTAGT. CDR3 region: CASSDSGRGHGYTF. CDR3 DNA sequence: TGTGCCAGCAGTGACTCAGGGAGAGGCCATGGCTACACCTTC.

The CDR3 coding sequence is TGTGCCACCAGTGATCCCTCCGGGACAGGGGGAACAGATACGCAGTATTTT. Protein product: CATSDPSGTGGTDTQYF. The genes are TRBV24-1 and TRBJ2-3, with TRBD1 identical over 11 bases. The CDR3 has 17 residues. V was pared by 3 bases and J by 3 bases, with 7 bases of the junction left unmatched. The germline V gene has CDR1 KGHDR and CDR2 SFDVKD.

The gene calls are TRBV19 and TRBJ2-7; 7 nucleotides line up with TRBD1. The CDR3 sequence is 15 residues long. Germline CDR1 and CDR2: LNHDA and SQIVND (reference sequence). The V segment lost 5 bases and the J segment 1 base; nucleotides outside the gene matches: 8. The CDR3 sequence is CASSSEPGQSYEQYF. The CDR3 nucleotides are TGTGCCAGTAGTTCCGAGCCGGGACAGTCCTACGAGCAGTACTTC. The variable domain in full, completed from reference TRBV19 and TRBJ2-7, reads DGGITQSPKYLFRKEGQNVTLSCEQNLNHDAMYWYRQDPGQGLRLIYYSQIVNDFQKGDIAEGYSVSREKKESFPLTVTSAQKNPTAFYLCASSSEPGQSYEQYFGPGTRLTVT.

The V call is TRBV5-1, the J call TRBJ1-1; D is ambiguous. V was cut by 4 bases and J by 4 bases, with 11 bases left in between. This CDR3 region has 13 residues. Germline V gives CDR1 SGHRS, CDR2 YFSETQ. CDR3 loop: CASSGGSGTEAFF. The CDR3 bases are TGCGCCAGCAGCGGAGGGTCTGGCACTGAAGCTTTCTTT.

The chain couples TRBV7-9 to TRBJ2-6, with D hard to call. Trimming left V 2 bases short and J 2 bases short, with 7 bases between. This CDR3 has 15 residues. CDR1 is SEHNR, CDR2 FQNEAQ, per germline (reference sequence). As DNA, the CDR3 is TGTGCCAGCAGCTTACTTGGAACTGGGGCCAACGTCCTGACTTTC. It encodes CASSLLGTGANVLTF.

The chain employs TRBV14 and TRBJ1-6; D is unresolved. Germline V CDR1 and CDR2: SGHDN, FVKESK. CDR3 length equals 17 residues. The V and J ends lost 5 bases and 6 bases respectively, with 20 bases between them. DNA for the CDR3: TGTGCCAGCAGCTTCACACGCTCGCTAACAATTAATTCACCCCTCCACTTT. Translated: CASSFTRSLTINSPLHF.

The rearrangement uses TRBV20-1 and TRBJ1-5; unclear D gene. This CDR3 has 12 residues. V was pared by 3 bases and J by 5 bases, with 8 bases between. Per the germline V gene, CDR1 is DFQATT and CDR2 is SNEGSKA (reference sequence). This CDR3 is CSASLLDQPQHF. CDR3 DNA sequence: TGCAGTGCTAGTCTTCTGGATCAGCCCCAGCATTTT.

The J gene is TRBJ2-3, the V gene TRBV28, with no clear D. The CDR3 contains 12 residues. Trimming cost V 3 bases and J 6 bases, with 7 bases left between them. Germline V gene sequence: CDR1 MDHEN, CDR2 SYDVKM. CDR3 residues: CASSFDKDTQYF. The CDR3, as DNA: TGTGCCAGCAGTTTCGACAAGGATACGCAGTATTTT.

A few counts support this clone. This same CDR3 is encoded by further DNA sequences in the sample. CDR3 nucleotide sequence: TGTGCCAGCTCACCACCTACGGGAGGCACAGATACGCAGTATTTT. Translated, it gives CASSPPTGGTDTQYF. The gene calls are TRBV18 and TRBJ2-3, with D perhaps TRBD2 (6 bases). The germline V gene encodes CDR1 KGHSH and CDR2 LQKENI. The V end lost 0 bases, the J end lost 1 base, and 8 bases lay between the germline ends. The CDR3 covers 15 residues.

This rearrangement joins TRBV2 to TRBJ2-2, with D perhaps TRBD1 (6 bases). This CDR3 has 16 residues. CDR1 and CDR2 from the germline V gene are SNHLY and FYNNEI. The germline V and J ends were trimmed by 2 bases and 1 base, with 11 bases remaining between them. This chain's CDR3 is CASSEQGWENTGELFF. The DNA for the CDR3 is TGTGCCAGCAGTGAACAGGGGTGGGAGAACACCGGGGAGCTGTTTTTT. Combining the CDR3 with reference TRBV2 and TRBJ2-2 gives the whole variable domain EPEVTQTPSHQVTQMGQEVILRCVPISNHLYFYWYRQILGQKVEFLVSFYNNEISEKSEIFDDQFSVERPDGSNFTLKIRSTKLEDSAMYFCASSEQGWENTGELFFGEGSRLTVL.

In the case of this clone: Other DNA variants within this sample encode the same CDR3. CDR3 amino acids: CASSEGGSGNTIYF. The CDR3 nucleotides are TGTGCCAGCAGTGAAGGGGGCTCTGGAAACACCATATATTTT. The genes are TRBV6-1 and TRBJ1-3, with no clear D. CDR1 is MNHNS and CDR2 is SASEGT in the germline V gene. CDR3 size: 14 residues. The V gene lost 1 base and the J gene lost 0 bases, with 4 bases spanning the gap.

The CDR3 loop is CASSAPDRGNGYTF. As DNA, the CDR3 is TGTGCCAGCAGCGCCCCGGACAGGGGAAATGGCTACACCTTC. The rearrangement links TRBV3-1 (or the pseudogene TRBV3-2) to TRBJ1-2, with TRBD1 matching 9 bases. The germline CDR1 and CDR2 sequences are LGHDT and YNNKEL (reference sequence). This CDR3 has 14 amino acids. Germline trimming cut 5 bases from V and 6 bases from J; bases unmatched to any gene: 7.

The CDR3 coding sequence is TGCAGCGCTGAGCGGGACGGGGCCTACGAGCAGTACTTC. Amino acid sequence: CSAERDGAYEQYF. The chain links TRBV29-1 to TRBJ2-7; 7 bases map to TRBD2. With V trimmed by 7 bases and J by 2 bases, 8 bases remained unmatched. Germline V gives CDR1 SQVTM, CDR2 ANQGSEA. The CDR3 spans 13 residues.

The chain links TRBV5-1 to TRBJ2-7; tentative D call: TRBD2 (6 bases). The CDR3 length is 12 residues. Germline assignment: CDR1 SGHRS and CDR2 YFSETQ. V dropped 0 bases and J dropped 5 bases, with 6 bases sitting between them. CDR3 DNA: TGCGCCAGCAGCTTGGGACTAGACGAGCAGTACTTC. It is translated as CASSLGLDEQYF.

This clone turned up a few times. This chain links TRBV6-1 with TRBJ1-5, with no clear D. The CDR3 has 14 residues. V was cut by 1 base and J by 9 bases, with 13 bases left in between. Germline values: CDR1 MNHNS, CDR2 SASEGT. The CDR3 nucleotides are TGTGCCAGCAGTGAAGTGGAGGGTTTTACGCCCCAGCATTTT. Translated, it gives CASSEVEGFTPQHF.

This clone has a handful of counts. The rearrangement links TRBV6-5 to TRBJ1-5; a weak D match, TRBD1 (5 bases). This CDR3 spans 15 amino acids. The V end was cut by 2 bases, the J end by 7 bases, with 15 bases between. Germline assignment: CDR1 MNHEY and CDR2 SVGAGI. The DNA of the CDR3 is TGTGCCAGCAGTTACGGCCAGGGATCAGGGCAGCCCCAGCATTTT. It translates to CASSYGQGSGQPQHF.

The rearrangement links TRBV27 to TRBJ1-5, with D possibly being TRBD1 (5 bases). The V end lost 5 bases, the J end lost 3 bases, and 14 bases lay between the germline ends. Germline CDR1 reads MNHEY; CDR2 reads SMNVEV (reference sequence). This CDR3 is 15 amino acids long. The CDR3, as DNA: TGTGCCAGCAGTCCCCGGGACGGCGACAATCAGCCCCAGCATTTT. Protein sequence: CASSPRDGDNQPQHF.